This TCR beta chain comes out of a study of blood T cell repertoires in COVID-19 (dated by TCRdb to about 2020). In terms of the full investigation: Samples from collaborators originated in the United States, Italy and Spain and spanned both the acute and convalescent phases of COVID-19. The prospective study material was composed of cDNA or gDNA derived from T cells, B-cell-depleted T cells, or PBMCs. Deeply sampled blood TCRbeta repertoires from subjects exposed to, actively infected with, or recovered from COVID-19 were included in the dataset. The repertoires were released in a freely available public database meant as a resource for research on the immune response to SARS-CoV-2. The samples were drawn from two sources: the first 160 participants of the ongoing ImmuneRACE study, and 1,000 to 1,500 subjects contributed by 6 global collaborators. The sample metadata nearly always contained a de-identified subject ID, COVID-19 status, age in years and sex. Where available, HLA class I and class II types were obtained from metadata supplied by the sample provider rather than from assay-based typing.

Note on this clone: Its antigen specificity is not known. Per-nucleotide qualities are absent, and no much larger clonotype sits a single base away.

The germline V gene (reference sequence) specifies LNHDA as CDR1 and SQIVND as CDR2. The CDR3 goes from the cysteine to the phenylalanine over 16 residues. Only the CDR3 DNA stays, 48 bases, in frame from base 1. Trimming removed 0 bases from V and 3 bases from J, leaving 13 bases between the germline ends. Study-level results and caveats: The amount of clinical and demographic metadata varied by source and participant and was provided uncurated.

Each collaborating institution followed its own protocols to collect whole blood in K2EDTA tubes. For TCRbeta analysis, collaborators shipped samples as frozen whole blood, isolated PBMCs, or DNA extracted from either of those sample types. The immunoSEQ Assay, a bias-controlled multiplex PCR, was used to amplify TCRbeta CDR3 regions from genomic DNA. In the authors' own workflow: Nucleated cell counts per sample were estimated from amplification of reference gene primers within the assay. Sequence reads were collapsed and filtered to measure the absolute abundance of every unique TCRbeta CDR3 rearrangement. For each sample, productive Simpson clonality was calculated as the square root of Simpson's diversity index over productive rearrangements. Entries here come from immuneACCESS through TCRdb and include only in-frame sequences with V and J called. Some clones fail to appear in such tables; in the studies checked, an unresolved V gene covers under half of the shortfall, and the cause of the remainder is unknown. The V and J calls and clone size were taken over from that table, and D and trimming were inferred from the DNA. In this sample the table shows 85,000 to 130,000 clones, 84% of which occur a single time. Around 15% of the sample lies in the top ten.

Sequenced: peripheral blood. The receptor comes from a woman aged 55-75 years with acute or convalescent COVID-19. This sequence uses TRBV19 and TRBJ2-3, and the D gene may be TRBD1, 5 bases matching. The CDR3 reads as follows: CASSIELQGGTDTQYF. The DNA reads TGTGCCAGTAGTATAGAATTGCAGGGTGGAACAGATACGCAGTATTTT.